Listed here are 32 T cell receptor beta chains from one sample, sequenced in a study of T cell changes during pregnancy in multiple sclerosis. Profiled with immunoSEQ multiplex PCR; TCRdb holds only in-frame clones, not every one. Among some 74,000 clones listed, around 90% were seen once. The specimen comprised peripheral blood, sampled after pregnancy. Receptors were obtained from a female donor in good health, enrolled as a control in a pregnancy study.

CDR3 nucleotides: TGCGCCAGCAGCCACGGAATGGGACAGGGTCGGGGCTCACCCCTCCACTTT. Its translation is CASSHGMGQGRGSPLHF. The rearrangement links TRBV4-3 to TRBJ1-6; 9 nucleotides match TRBD1. V lost 3 bases and J lost 10; bases outside the gene matches: 13. This CDR3 has 17 amino acids. Germline V gene lookup returns CDR1 LGHNA and CDR2 YSLEER.

The gene calls are TRBV12-5 and TRBJ2-7; D might be TRBD2 (5 bases). CDR3 length: 15 residues. V lost 3 bases, J lost 5 bases, and 17 bases lay in between. Germline CDR1 reads LGHNT; CDR2 reads FRNRAP. The CDR3 spells CASGFQLERSHEQYF. For the CDR3, the DNA is TGTGCTAGTGGTTTCCAACTAGAACGTAGTCACGAGCAGTACTTC.

Of note for this clone: A junction end diverges from the germline sequence, so it may reflect a read error. The chain uses TRBV7-9 and TRBJ2-6; TRBD1 agrees at 7 bases. Germline loops: CDR1 SEHNR, CDR2 FQNEAQ (reference sequence). The CDR3 is made up of 15 amino acids. The CDR3 bases are TGTGCCATACAGGGGCTTTTGTCTGAGGCCAACGTCCTGACTTTC. This sequence encodes CAIQGLLSEANVLTF.

The chain combines TRBV2 with TRBJ2-1; 15 bases fit TRBD2. Losses at the gene ends were 5 bases for V and 9 bases for J; bases not matched to a gene: 8. This CDR3 has 16 amino acids. Looked up from germline, CDR1 is SNHLY and CDR2 is FYNNEI. The CDR3, as DNA: TGTGCCAGCAGTCGATACGGGACTAGCGGGGGGATTGAGCAGTTCTTC. Translating it yields CASSRYGTSGGIEQFF.

The chain carries TRBV5-1 and TRBJ1-6; 9 nucleotides align to TRBD1. The V and J ends lost 5 bases and 9 bases, in that order; junction bases with no gene match: 9. The CDR3 is 15 residues long. CDR1 and CDR2 (germline): SGHRS, YFSETQ. CDR3 coding DNA: TGCGCCAGCAGGCGGGACAGGGCCGAAGCTTCACCCCTCCACTTT. This codes for CASRRDRAEASPLHF.

This chain uses TRBV28 with TRBJ2-2, with 8 bases lining up with TRBD1. CDR1 is MDHEN, CDR2 SYDVKM, per germline. The trim removed 4 bases at V and 4 bases at J, leaving 8 bases unmatched. The CDR3 has 16 amino acids. This CDR3 reads CASSSSGGAGTGELFF. The CDR3 DNA follows: TGTGCCAGCAGTTCCTCAGGGGGCGCGGGCACCGGGGAGCTGTTTTTT.

This chain uses TRBV7-9 with TRBJ1-4; D may be TRBD1 (5 bases). V was cut by 1 base and J by 3 bases, with 12 bases left in between. The CDR3 loop spans 16 amino acids. Germline loops: CDR1 SEHNR, CDR2 FQNEAQ (reference sequence). The CDR3 DNA reads TGTGCCAGCAGCTTAGTAGCATGGGGCTCTAATGAAAAACTGTTTTTT. It encodes CASSLVAWGSNEKLFF. The entire variable domain, with the rest obtained from reference TRBV7-9 and TRBJ1-4, is as follows: DTGVSQNPRHKITKRGQNVTFRCDPISEHNRLYWYRQTLGQGPEFLTYFQNEAQLEKSRLLSDRFSAERPKGSFSTLEIQRTEQGDSAMYLCASSLVAWGSNEKLFFGSGTQLSVL.

J is TRBJ2-7 and V is TRBV21-1; the D segment call TRBD2 is taken from the table without a DNA check. TRBV21-1 is noted as a pseudogene. There are 15 residues in the CDR3. For the CDR3, the DNA is TGTGCCAGCAGCAAAACGGGGGGGGAGACCTACGAGCAGTACTTC. Amino acids: CASSKTGGETYEQYF.

This clone appeared once. The V call is TRBV28, the J call TRBJ2-2; the D is unclear. Deletions cut 6 bases from V and 5 bases from J, with 7 bases between. The germline gives CDR1 MDHEN, CDR2 SYDVKM. The CDR3 is made up of 12 amino acids. The CDR3 is CASRKSTGELFF. CDR3 sequence (DNA): TGTGCCAGCAGAAAATCGACCGGGGAGCTGTTTTTT.

V gene TRBV7-9 combines with J gene TRBJ1-4; D remains unclear. In germline, CDR1 is SEHNR, CDR2 FQNEAQ (reference sequence). With 3 bases removed from V and 8 bases from J, the gap between germline ends came to 7 bases. The CDR3 runs 12 residues. The chain's CDR3 is CASSFAGEKLFF. The DNA for the CDR3 is TGTGCCAGCAGCTTTGCCGGGGAAAAACTGTTTTTT. The full variable domain, its missing parts supplied by reference TRBV7-9 and TRBJ1-4, is DTGVSQNPRHKITKRGQNVTFRCDPISEHNRLYWYRQTLGQGPEFLTYFQNEAQLEKSRLLSDRFSAERPKGSFSTLEIQRTEQGDSAMYLCASSFAGEKLFFGSGTQLSVL.

This chain uses TRBV28 with TRBJ2-3; TRBD2 matches 12 bases. The CDR3 has 15 amino acids. Germline values: CDR1 MDHEN, CDR2 SYDVKM. Trimming cost V 10 bases and J 3 bases; bases outside gene matches: 8. Here the CDR3 reads CANQASGGGTDTQYF. Written as DNA, the CDR3 is TGTGCCAACCAAGCTAGCGGGGGGGGGACAGATACGCAGTATTTT.

This clone appeared a single time. The chain uses TRBV6-4 and TRBJ2-3; D is possibly TRBD2 (6 bases). Between the trimmed V and J ends, which lost 4 bases and 3 bases, there was a span of 8 bases. The CDR3 covers 13 residues. Germline assignment: CDR1 MRHNA and CDR2 SNTAGT. CDR3 nucleotide sequence: TGTGCCAGCAGTGCGGGAGAGACAGATACGCAGTATTTT. Its translation: CASSAGETDTQYF.

The gene calls are TRBV5-1 and TRBJ1-4, with 8 bases aligning to TRBD1. CDR3 length: 15 residues. Germline CDR1 SGHRS, CDR2 YFSETQ. After removal of 4 bases from V and 8 bases from J, the junction contained 10 bases not matched to a gene. The DNA of the CDR3 is TGCGCCAGCAGCGCGATACAGGGGGTGGACGAAAAACTGTTTTTT. This gives the protein CASSAIQGVDEKLFF.

The gene calls are TRBV9 and TRBJ1-1; D unclear. V shed 4 bases and J shed 3 bases, with 10 bases lying between them. Germline V lookup: CDR1 SGDLS, CDR2 YYNGEE. The CDR3 is made up of 13 amino acids. The CDR3 bases are TGTGCCAGCAGCTCTCGGGATTACACTGAAGCTTTCTTT. This codes for CASSSRDYTEAFF.

This CDR3 is CASSPDGYEQYF. The CDR3 DNA reads TGTGCCAGCTCACCTGACGGGTACGAGCAGTACTTC. The rearrangement uses TRBV18 and TRBJ2-7; D gene uncertain. This CDR3 spans 12 amino acids. The germline gives CDR1 KGHSH, CDR2 LQKENI. V dropped 3 bases and J dropped 4 bases, with 7 bases sitting between them.

The chain carries TRBV7-6 and TRBJ2-5; TRBD2 is a possible D gene (6 bases). Trimming took 2 bases from V and 2 from J, leaving 9 bases between them. This CDR3 contains 14 residues. The germline V gene encodes CDR1 SGHVS and CDR2 FNYEAQ. CDR3 region: CASSLSAGQETQYF. Here the CDR3 DNA reads TGTGCCAGCAGCTTAAGCGCGGGGCAAGAGACCCAGTACTTC.

This chain connects TRBV4-1 to TRBJ1-1; 9 positions match TRBD1. The CDR3 sequence is 13 residues long. Unmatched junction bases numbered 4, after V lost 1 base and J lost 10 bases. The germline CDR1 and CDR2 sequences are MGHRA and YSYEKL. CDR3 coding DNA: TGCGCCAGCAGCCAAGCATACAGGGGGCCAGCTTTCTTT. It is translated as CASSQAYRGPAFF.

The CDR3 loop is CASGQGVDGYTF. The CDR3, as DNA: TGTGCCAGTGGACAGGGTGTTGATGGCTACACCTTC. The genes are TRBV2 and TRBJ1-2; TRBD1 agrees at 8 bases. Germline CDR1 reads SNHLY; CDR2 reads FYNNEI. The J segment lost 6 bases and the V segment lost 9 bases, leaving 6 bases of the junction unmatched. There are 12 residues in the CDR3.

This clone was observed once. The genes are TRBV30 and TRBJ2-1, with TRBD2 matching 8 bases. The ends lost 2 bases at V and 8 bases at J; junction bases unmatched: 8. This CDR3 has 14 residues. Germline CDR1 GTSNPN, CDR2 SVGIG (reference sequence). CDR3 nucleotides: TGTGCCTGGAGTACCGGGACTAGTCGGTATGAGCAGTTCTTC. Encoded protein: CAWSTGTSRYEQFF.

The rearrangement links TRBV18 to TRBJ1-1, with a weak D call TRBD1 (5 bases). Germline V lookup: CDR1 KGHSH, CDR2 LQKENI. This CDR3 has 17 residues. The germline V and J ends were trimmed by 3 bases and 5 bases, with 22 bases remaining between them. CDR3 nucleotides: TGTGCCAGCTCACCCCCAGGGATCAGGGCGGAGGGAACTGAAGCTTTCTTT. It is translated as CASSPPGIRAEGTEAFF.

This chain uses TRBV2 with TRBJ2-7, with TRBD2 matching over 8 bases. This CDR3 is 13 amino acids long. CDR1 and CDR2 (germline): SNHLY, FYNNEI. Trimming cost V 6 bases and J 5 bases; bases outside gene matches: 6. The DNA for the CDR3 is TGTGCCAGCAGGAATAGCGGGGTCGACGAGCAGTACTTC. Protein product: CASRNSGVDEQYF. The variable domain in full, completed from reference TRBV2 and TRBJ2-7, reads EPEVTQTPSHQVTQMGQEVILRCVPISNHLYFYWYRQILGQKVEFLVSFYNNEISEKSEIFDDQFSVERPDGSNFTLKIRSTKLEDSAMYFCASRNSGVDEQYFGPGTRLTVT.

The V and J genes are TRBV27 and TRBJ2-1; unclear D gene. The CDR3 runs 12 residues. The V gene lost 5 bases and the J gene lost 8 bases, with 10 bases spanning the gap. In germline, CDR1 is MNHEY, CDR2 SMNVEV (reference sequence). The CDR3 protein is CASSAHGHEQFF. CDR3 in DNA: TGTGCCAGCAGTGCTCATGGGCATGAGCAGTTCTTC.

V and J are TRBV28 and TRBJ2-7; D might be TRBD2 (6 bases). CDR1 is MDHEN and CDR2 is SYDVKM in the germline V gene. V gave up 2 bases and J gave up 7 bases, with 12 bases separating them. The CDR3 sequence is 13 residues long. The CDR3: CASSLGGNREQYF. The CDR3 bases are TGTGCCAGCAGTTTAGGGGGGAATAGGGAGCAGTACTTC.

The CDR3 protein is CASSTRTADTEAFF. Here the CDR3 DNA reads TGTGCCAGCAGCACACGGACAGCGGACACTGAAGCTTTCTTT. The chain uses TRBV7-2 and TRBJ1-1; tentative D call: TRBD1 (6 bases). The CDR3 loop spans 14 amino acids. V was cut by 5 bases and J by 3 bases, with 13 bases left in between. The germline V gene encodes CDR1 SGHTA and CDR2 FQGNSA.

The chain has TRBV4-1 and TRBJ1-1; no firm D call. CDR1 MGHRA and CDR2 YSYEKL come from the germline V gene. The V and J ends lost 6 bases and 0 bases respectively, with 17 bases between them. CDR3 size: 16 residues. The DNA of the CDR3 is TGCGCCAGCAGGAAGAATAGCCGGTTGATGAACACTGAAGCTTTCTTT. Amino acids: CASRKNSRLMNTEAFF.

V is TRBV28 and J is TRBJ1-3; possible D gene TRBD1, 6 bases. Germline values: CDR1 MDHEN, CDR2 SYDVKM. Trimming pared 6 bases from V and 4 bases from J, leaving 10 bases between. The CDR3 has 13 residues. The CDR3 spells CASSPGQGNTIYF. CDR3 DNA sequence: TGTGCCAGCAGCCCGGGACAAGGAAACACCATATATTTT.

The chain's CDR3 is CASSFALANEQFF. In DNA, the CDR3 is TGTGCCAGCAGTTTTGCACTAGCAAATGAGCAGTTCTTC. V usage is TRBV27 and J usage is TRBJ2-1; a weak D match, TRBD2 (6 bases). Germline-derived CDR1 and CDR2 are MNHEY and SMNVEV (reference sequence). The CDR3 length is 13 residues. V lost 3 bases and J 7 bases, leaving 10 bases between the germline ends.

The chain combines TRBV16 with TRBJ2-5; 12 bases line up with TRBD2. The CDR3 has 16 amino acids. Trimming took 3 bases from V and 5 from J; bases not matched to a gene: 7. Germline lookup yields CDR1 KGHSY and CDR2 FQNENV. The CDR3 DNA reads as TGTGCCAGCAGCCAGGGACTAGCGGGCCTCGCGGAGACCCAGTACTTC. Its translation is CASSQGLAGLAETQYF.

V is TRBV4-2 and J is TRBJ2-7; 7 bases align to TRBD1. J lost 0 bases, V lost 5 bases, and 4 bases had no gene match. The length of the CDR3 is 14 residues. CDR1 is LGHNA and CDR2 is YNFKEQ in the germline V gene. The CDR3 spells CASSKGDSSYEQYF. CDR3 nucleotides: TGTGCCAGCAGCAAAGGGGACAGCTCCTACGAGCAGTACTTC.

V gene TRBV7-9 combines with J gene TRBJ1-1, with TRBD1 as a possible D gene (6 bases). Germline CDR1 is SEHNR and CDR2 is FQNEAQ (reference sequence). The CDR3 extends over 14 amino acids. V gave up 3 bases and J gave up 1 base, with 9 bases separating them. The CDR3 sequence: CASSLGHQNTEAFF. The DNA for the CDR3 is TGTGCCAGCAGCTTGGGACATCAGAACACTGAAGCTTTCTTT.

V gene TRBV28 combines with J gene TRBJ1-3, with unresolved D. Germline V gene sequence: CDR1 MDHEN, CDR2 SYDVKM. The germline V and J ends were trimmed by 3 bases and 7 bases, with 7 bases remaining between them. The CDR3 runs 12 residues. The CDR3 region has the DNA TGTGCCAGCAGTTTCAGAGGGAACACCATATATTTT. Translating it yields CASSFRGNTIYF.

The V call is TRBV5-1, the J call TRBJ2-7; 12 nucleotides align to TRBD1. CDR1 is SGHRS and CDR2 is YFSETQ in the germline V gene. The CDR3 contains 15 residues. The ends lost 4 bases at V and 6 bases at J; junction bases unmatched: 8. CDR3 sequence: CASSRPGQGAFEQYF. CDR3 coding DNA: TGCGCCAGCAGCAGACCGGGACAGGGGGCTTTCGAGCAGTACTTC.